A selection of T cell receptor beta chains follows, all from one sample in a study of CD8+ T cells in alopecia areata. Assay used: immunoSEQ multiplex PCR; TCRdb lists only in-frame clones, some missing. The table shows over 50,000 clones, with about 44% occurring only once. Material: CD8+ T cells sorted from blood, obtained at week 0. These receptors were taken from a human donor with alopecia areata. Both conserved end residues are part of each CDR3. Each record gives: D gene, J gene, clone size, V gene, CDR3 protein, CDR3 DNA. A D gene is named only where the DNA matches it firmly. The size field is filled for only some rows; it gives once, few, many or a size class.

d_call: TRBD2
j_call: TRBJ2-5
clone_size: NA
v_call: TRBV6-5
cdr3_aa: CASTASGPETQYF
cdr3_nt: TGTGCCAGCACCGCTAGCGGTCCGGAGACCCAGTACTTC

d_call: TRBD1
j_call: TRBJ2-7
clone_size: few
v_call: TRBV7-9
cdr3_aa: CASSDSTGGFYEQYF
cdr3_nt: TGTGCCAGCAGCGATTCGACAGGGGGCTTCTACGAGCAGTACTTC

d_call: TRBD2
j_call: TRBJ2-3
clone_size: NA
v_call: TRBV27
cdr3_aa: CASSFTGTSGTDTQYF
cdr3_nt: TGTGCCAGCAGTTTTACCGGGACTAGCGGGACAGATACGCAGTATTTT

d_call: NA
j_call: TRBJ2-1
clone_size: once
v_call: TRBV5-6
cdr3_aa: CASSLVLQYRGQFF
cdr3_nt: TGTGCCAGCAGCTTGGTTTTGCAGTACCGCGGACAGTTCTTC

d_call: TRBD2
j_call: TRBJ2-5
clone_size: NA
v_call: TRBV28
cdr3_aa: CASSAGGPLSARETQYF
cdr3_nt: TGTGCCAGTAGTGCGGGAGGGCCTTTATCTGCTAGAGAGACCCAGTACTTC

d_call: NA
j_call: TRBJ2-7
clone_size: NA
v_call: TRBV2
cdr3_aa: CASSDPGSHAIYEQYF
cdr3_nt: TGTGCCAGCAGTGACCCAGGGAGCCACGCCATCTACGAGCAGTACTTC

d_call: NA
j_call: TRBJ2-1
clone_size: NA
v_call: TRBV29-1
cdr3_aa: CSVDKGSGEQFF
cdr3_nt: TGCAGCGTTGACAAGGGGTCCGGTGAGCAGTTCTTC

d_call: NA
j_call: TRBJ1-2
clone_size: few
v_call: TRBV27
cdr3_aa: CASSPQGLNYGYTF
cdr3_nt: TGTGCCAGCAGTCCCCAGGGTCTTAACTATGGCTACACCTTC

d_call: NA
j_call: TRBJ2-2
clone_size: once
v_call: TRBV15
cdr3_aa: CATSSRTVEFPGELFF
cdr3_nt: TGTGCCACCAGCAGTCGCACGGTGGAGTTCCCCGGGGAGCTGTTTTTT

d_call: NA
j_call: TRBJ1-1
clone_size: NA
v_call: TRBV7-2
cdr3_aa: CASSLFSAEAFF
cdr3_nt: TGTGCCAGCAGCTTATTTAGTGCTGAAGCTTTCTTT

d_call: TRBD1
j_call: TRBJ2-5
clone_size: once
v_call: TRBV7-9
cdr3_aa: CASSSRDRGETQYF
cdr3_nt: TGTGCCAGCAGCTCCCGGGACAGGGGCGAGACCCAGTACTTC

d_call: NA
j_call: TRBJ1-5
clone_size: NA
v_call: TRBV19
cdr3_aa: CASSIGGHPVVQPQHF
cdr3_nt: TGTGCCAGTAGTATTGGGGGACACCCAGTGGTTCAGCCCCAGCATTTT